The entry that follows covers one TCR beta chain sequence. In germline, CDR1 is LGHDT, CDR2 YNNKEL (reference sequence). V gave up 2 bases and J gave up 4 bases, with 9 bases separating them. CDR3 length: 14 amino acids. The data stem from a study of blood T cell repertoires in COVID-19. Study details: Sites in the United States, Italy and Spain provided acute and convalescent COVID-19 samples. T cells, B-cell-depleted T cells, or PBMCs supplied cDNA or gDNA.

Original data processing: Cell counts per sample came from amplifying reference gene primers. Profiling relied on immunoSEQ multiplex PCR, and the TCRdb table lists in-frame clones only, not all of them. The V and J calls and clone size are taken from that table; D and trimming were inferred from the DNA. The repertoire holds tens of thousands of clones, with almost 90% as singletons. Sequencing was done on a sample of peripheral blood. This clonotype originated in a woman aged 70-85 years with active COVID-19. The chain carries TRBV3-1 (or the pseudogene TRBV3-2) and TRBJ1-3; D remains unclear. CDR3 coding DNA: TGTGCCAGCAGCCAAAAAGCCTCAGGAAACACCATATATTTT. Translating it yields CASSQKASGNTIYF.